Listed below are T cell receptor beta chains from one sample, sequenced in a study of T cells after yellow fever vaccination. Using its own MiXCR run on the 5' RACE reads, TCRdb lists one record per CDR3 protein. The sample has hundreds of thousands of distinct CDR3 sequences, 7.5% to 9% seen once. This specimen consisted of CD4+ T cells sorted from PBMCs, obtained 5 days after the yellow fever booster vaccination. All receptors come from a man aged 18 to 29 who received the YFV17D yellow fever vaccine. Each CDR3 is given with its conserved first and last residue. D genes are given only for firm matches. Not every row has a clone size; where given, it reads once, few, many or a size class.

abundance: many
v_gene: TRBV3-1
j_gene: TRBJ2-4
d_gene: TRBD1
CDR3aa: CASSLRQGKNIQYF
CDR3nt: TGTGCCAGCAGCCTAAGACAGGGCAAAAACATTCAGTACTTC

abundance: few
v_gene: TRBV7-2
j_gene: TRBJ2-1
d_gene: -
CDR3aa: CASSLAAGEQFF
CDR3nt: TGTGCCAGCAGCTTAGCGGCGGGGGAGCAGTTCTTC

abundance: -
v_gene: TRBV18
j_gene: TRBJ2-5
d_gene: -
CDR3aa: CASSPRQYQETQYF
CDR3nt: TGTGCCAGCTCACCGCGGCAGTACCAAGAGACCCAGTACTTC

abundance: few
v_gene: TRBV30
j_gene: TRBJ1-1
d_gene: -
CDR3aa: CAWSVRGPSEAFF
CDR3nt: TGTGCCTGGAGTGTACGGGGACCCTCGGAAGCTTTCTTT

abundance: few
v_gene: TRBV24-1
j_gene: TRBJ2-3
d_gene: TRBD2
CDR3aa: CATSDLPRGGGGSDTQYF
CDR3nt: TGTGCCACCAGTGATTTACCTCGCGGGGGGGGAGGCTCAGATACGCAGTATTTT

abundance: many
v_gene: TRBV2
j_gene: TRBJ1-2
d_gene: -
CDR3aa: CATQGGGYYGYTF
CDR3nt: TGTGCCACCCAAGGTGGGGGCTACTATGGCTACACCTTC

abundance: many
v_gene: TRBV11-2
j_gene: TRBJ2-5
d_gene: -
CDR3aa: CASSYGTPKLQETQYF
CDR3nt: TGTGCCAGCAGCTACGGGACTCCCAAACTCCAAGAGACCCAGTACTTC

abundance: few
v_gene: TRBV3-1
j_gene: TRBJ2-3
d_gene: -
CDR3aa: CASSQEGSGDTQYF
CDR3nt: TGTGCCAGCAGCCAAGAGGGTAGTGGGGATACGCAGTATTTT

abundance: many
v_gene: TRBV5-1
j_gene: TRBJ2-1
d_gene: -
CDR3aa: CASSLAVQRARTYNEQFF
CDR3nt: TGCGCCAGCAGCTTGGCGGTCCAAAGGGCCCGGACCTACAATGAGCAGTTCTTC

abundance: few
v_gene: TRBV7-2
j_gene: TRBJ2-5
d_gene: TRBD2
CDR3aa: CASSLALGGRETQYF
CDR3nt: TGTGCCAGCAGCTTAGCGCTGGGAGGGAGAGAGACCCAGTACTTC

abundance: few
v_gene: TRBV7-4
j_gene: TRBJ1-1
d_gene: TRBD1
CDR3aa: CASSVRQGAFCTEAFF
CDR3nt: TGTGCCAGCAGCGTGAGACAGGGGGCTTTTTGCACTGAAGCTTTCTTT

abundance: many
v_gene: TRBV6-2/TRBV6-3
j_gene: TRBJ1-5
d_gene: -
CDR3aa: CASSYGGSRNQPQHF
CDR3nt: TGTGCCAGCAGTTACGGGGGGTCCCGCAATCAGCCCCAGCATTTT

abundance: few
v_gene: TRBV7-3
j_gene: TRBJ1-1
d_gene: -
CDR3aa: CASSGVSELAFF
CDR3nt: TGTGCCAGCAGCGGGGTTTCGGAGCTCGCTTTCTTT

abundance: few
v_gene: TRBV12-3/TRBV12-4
j_gene: TRBJ1-2
d_gene: TRBD1
CDR3aa: CASRSESTGGHFSF
CDR3nt: TGTGCCAGCAGGAGCGAATCAACAGGGGGGCACTTTTCCTTC

abundance: few
v_gene: TRBV20-1
j_gene: TRBJ2-5
d_gene: -
CDR3aa: CSARAPGSFGETQYF
CDR3nt: TGCAGTGCTAGGGCCCCCGGATCTTTCGGGGAGACCCAGTACTTC

abundance: few
v_gene: TRBV7-9
j_gene: TRBJ2-1
d_gene: -
CDR3aa: CASSSGEGRDEQFF
CDR3nt: TGTGCCAGCAGCTCCGGTGAAGGGCGGGATGAGCAGTTCTTC

abundance: few
v_gene: TRBV4-1
j_gene: TRBJ1-5
d_gene: -
CDR3aa: CASSQLSWINQPQHF
CDR3nt: TGCGCCAGCAGCCAACTGTCCTGGATAAATCAGCCCCAGCATTTT

abundance: many
v_gene: TRBV7-2
j_gene: TRBJ1-2
d_gene: -
CDR3aa: CASSRTERYGYTF
CDR3nt: TGTGCCAGCAGCCGGACAGAGCGCTATGGCTACACCTTC

abundance: few
v_gene: TRBV20-1
j_gene: TRBJ1-1
d_gene: -
CDR3aa: CSARGGYTEAFF
CDR3nt: TGCAGTGCTAGAGGGGGATACACTGAAGCTTTCTTT

abundance: few
v_gene: TRBV18
j_gene: TRBJ1-5
d_gene: -
CDR3aa: CASSPSSVQPQHF
CDR3nt: TGTGCCAGCTCACCGTCTTCGGTTCAGCCCCAGCATTTT

abundance: many
v_gene: TRBV19
j_gene: TRBJ2-6
d_gene: TRBD1
CDR3aa: CASSTPDRGTSPGANVLTF
CDR3nt: TGTGCCAGTAGCACCCCGGACAGGGGGACCTCCCCTGGGGCCAACGTCCTGACTTTC

abundance: few
v_gene: TRBV4-3
j_gene: TRBJ1-2
d_gene: -
CDR3aa: CASSQAGRGDNFYGYTF
CDR3nt: TGCGCCAGCAGCCAAGCGGGGAGGGGTGACAATTTTTATGGCTACACCTTC

abundance: few
v_gene: TRBV5-4
j_gene: TRBJ1-2
d_gene: TRBD1
CDR3aa: CASSSTGVFGYTF
CDR3nt: TGTGCCAGCAGCTCGACAGGGGTTTTTGGCTACACCTTC

abundance: few
v_gene: TRBV28
j_gene: TRBJ2-5
d_gene: -
CDR3aa: CASSLTGGIWETQYF
CDR3nt: TGTGCCAGCAGCTTAACTGGGGGGATCTGGGAGACCCAGTACTTC

abundance: few
v_gene: TRBV6-2/TRBV6-3
j_gene: TRBJ1-1
d_gene: -
CDR3aa: CASSRRLLGQAFF
CDR3nt: TGTGCCAGCAGTCGTCGTCTATTGGGGCAAGCTTTCTTT

abundance: -
v_gene: TRBV28
j_gene: TRBJ2-3
d_gene: -
CDR3aa: CASSSPSDGRTDTQYF
CDR3nt: TGTGCCAGCAGTTCCCCTAGCGATGGGCGCACAGATACGCAGTATTTT

abundance: -
v_gene: TRBV30
j_gene: TRBJ2-7
d_gene: TRBD2
CDR3aa: CAWRNRGDWSYEQYF
CDR3nt: TGTGCCTGGAGAAACCGGGGGGACTGGTCCTACGAGCAGTACTTC

abundance: many
v_gene: TRBV20-1
j_gene: TRBJ1-6
d_gene: -
CDR3aa: CSASPGIPSPLHF
CDR3nt: TGCAGTGCTAGCCCGGGGATCCCTTCACCCCTCCACTTT

abundance: many
v_gene: TRBV12-3/TRBV12-4
j_gene: TRBJ1-2
d_gene: TRBD1
CDR3aa: CASSSLGTGVGYTF
CDR3nt: TGTGCCAGCAGTTCCCTCGGGACAGGGGTTGGCTACACCTTC

abundance: many
v_gene: TRBV29-1
j_gene: TRBJ2-4
d_gene: -
CDR3aa: CSVVGGAGENIQYF
CDR3nt: TGCAGCGTTGTAGGCGGGGCTGGGGAAAACATTCAGTACTTC

abundance: few
v_gene: TRBV29-1
j_gene: TRBJ1-1
d_gene: -
CDR3aa: CSVRFPIAGRMNTEAFF
CDR3nt: TGCAGCGTCAGATTCCCAATTGCAGGGAGAATGAACACTGAAGCTTTCTTT

abundance: few
v_gene: TRBV11-2
j_gene: TRBJ1-2
d_gene: -
CDR3aa: CASSLRGFGGGGYTF
CDR3nt: TGTGCCAGCAGCTTAAGAGGGTTCGGGGGAGGAGGCTACACCTTC

abundance: -
v_gene: TRBV4-3
j_gene: TRBJ1-2
d_gene: -
CDR3aa: CASSQDPGTYGYTF
CDR3nt: TGCGCCAGCAGCCAAGATCCGGGGACCTATGGCTACACCTTC

abundance: -
v_gene: TRBV7-2
j_gene: TRBJ1-3
d_gene: -
CDR3aa: CASSLQNTIYF
CDR3nt: TGTGCCAGCAGCTTACAGAACACCATATATTTT

abundance: many
v_gene: TRBV7-3
j_gene: TRBJ1-5
d_gene: -
CDR3aa: CASSLTLDQPQHF
CDR3nt: TGTGCCAGCAGCTTAACGCTAGATCAGCCCCAGCATTTT